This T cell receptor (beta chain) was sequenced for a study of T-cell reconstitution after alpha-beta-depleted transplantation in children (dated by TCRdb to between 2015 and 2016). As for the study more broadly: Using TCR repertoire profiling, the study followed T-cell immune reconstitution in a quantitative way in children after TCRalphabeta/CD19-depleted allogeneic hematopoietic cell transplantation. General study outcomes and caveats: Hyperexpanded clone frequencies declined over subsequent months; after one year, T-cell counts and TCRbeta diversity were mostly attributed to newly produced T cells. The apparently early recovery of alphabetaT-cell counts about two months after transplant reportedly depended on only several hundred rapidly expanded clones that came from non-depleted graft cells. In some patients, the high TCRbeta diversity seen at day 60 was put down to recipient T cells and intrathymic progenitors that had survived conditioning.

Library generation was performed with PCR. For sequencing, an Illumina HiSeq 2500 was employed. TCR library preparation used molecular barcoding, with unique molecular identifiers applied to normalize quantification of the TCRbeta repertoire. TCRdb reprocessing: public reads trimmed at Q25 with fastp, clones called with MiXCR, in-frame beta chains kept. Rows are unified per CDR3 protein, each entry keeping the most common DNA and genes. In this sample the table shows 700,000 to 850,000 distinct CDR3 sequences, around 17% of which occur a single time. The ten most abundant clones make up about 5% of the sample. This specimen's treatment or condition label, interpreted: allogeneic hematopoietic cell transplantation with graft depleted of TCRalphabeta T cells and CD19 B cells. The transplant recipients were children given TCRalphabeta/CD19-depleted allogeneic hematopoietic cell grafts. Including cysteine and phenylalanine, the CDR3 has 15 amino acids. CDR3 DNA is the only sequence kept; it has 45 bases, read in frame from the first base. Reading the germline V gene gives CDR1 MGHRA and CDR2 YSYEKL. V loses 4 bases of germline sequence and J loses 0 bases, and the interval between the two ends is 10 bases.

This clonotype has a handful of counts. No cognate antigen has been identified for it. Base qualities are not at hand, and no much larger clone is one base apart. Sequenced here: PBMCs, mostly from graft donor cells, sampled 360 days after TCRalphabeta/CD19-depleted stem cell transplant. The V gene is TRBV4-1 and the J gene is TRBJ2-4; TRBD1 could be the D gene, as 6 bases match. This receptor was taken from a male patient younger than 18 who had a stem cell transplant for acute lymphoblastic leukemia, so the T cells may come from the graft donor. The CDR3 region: CASSRPQGAKNIQYF. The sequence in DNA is TGCGCCAGCAGCCGTCCACAGGGAGCCAAAAACATTCAGTACTTC.